This TCR beta chain was documented in a study of identical twins. Findings and caveats of the study: Alpha sequences out of frame and shared by twins had excess low generation probability. Out-of-frame sharing of TCR alpha in monozygotic twins was underestimated by models. There were fewer insertions in abundant cord blood beta clonotypes, but memory repertoires showed no such pattern.

TCRdb recomputed calls from the 5' RACE reads with MiXCR, one row per CDR3 protein. This sample has approximately 700,000 distinct CDR3 sequences, with roughly 18% found just once. The sample holds many counts of this clonotype. Its antigen is not identified. The sample was also linked to a second study, of T cells expressing NK-cell markers. That source reports: These clonotypes also led the CD3+CD56-NKG2C+ fraction in a handful of donors.

The TCR was taken from a young woman in good health. The source material was PBMCs.

The CDR3 DNA reads TGCAGTGCAGCGCGACAGGGGGAACGAGAGACCCAGTACTTC. The encoded protein is CSAARQGERETQYF. The chain joins TRBV20-1 to TRBJ2-5, with 9 positions matching TRBD1. There are 14 residues in the CDR3. Trimming at V came to 6 bases and at J to 4 bases, leaving 9 bases not matched to a gene. CDR1 and CDR2 from the germline V gene are DFQATT and SNEGSKA (reference sequence).